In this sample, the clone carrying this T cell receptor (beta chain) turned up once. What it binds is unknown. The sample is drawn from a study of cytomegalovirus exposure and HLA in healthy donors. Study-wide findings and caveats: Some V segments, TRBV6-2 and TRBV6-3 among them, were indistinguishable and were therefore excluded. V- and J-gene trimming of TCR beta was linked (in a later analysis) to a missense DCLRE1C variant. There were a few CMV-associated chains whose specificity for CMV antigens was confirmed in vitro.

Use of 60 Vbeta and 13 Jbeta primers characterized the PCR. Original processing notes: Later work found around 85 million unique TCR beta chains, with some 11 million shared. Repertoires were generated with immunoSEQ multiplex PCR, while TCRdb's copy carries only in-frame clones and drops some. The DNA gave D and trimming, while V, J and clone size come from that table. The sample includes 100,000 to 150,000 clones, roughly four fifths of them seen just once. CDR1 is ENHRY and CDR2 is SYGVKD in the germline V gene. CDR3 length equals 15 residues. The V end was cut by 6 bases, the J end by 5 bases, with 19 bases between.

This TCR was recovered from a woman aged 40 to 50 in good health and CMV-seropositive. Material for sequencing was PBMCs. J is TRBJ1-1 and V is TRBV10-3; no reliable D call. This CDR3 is CAIRREWGVGTEAFF. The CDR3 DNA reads TGTGCCATCAGAAGAGAGTGGGGAGTCGGGACTGAAGCTTTCTTT.